The rows below give T cell receptor beta chains drawn from one sample of a study of response to subunit inactivated influenza vaccine. TCRdb called the RT-PCR reads again in MiXCR, with one record for every CDR3 protein. This sample carries just over 300,000 distinct CDR3 sequences, roughly 22% of them seen once, and the ten largest clones take around 9.6%. Material: PBMCs from blood, obtained less than 22 months after vaccination. All receptors come from a man between 50 and 70 years old who received an inactivated influenza vaccine. Each CDR3 is given with its conserved first and last residue. The D gene is left open where the match is weak. Clone size is not always given. Where it is, it says once, few, many or a class for expanded clones.

CDR3 DNA,CDR3 protein,V gene,D gene,clone size,J gene
TGTGCCAGCAGCCCGGACAGGGTTCCCACTGAAGCTTTCTTT,CASSPDRVPTEAFF,TRBV27,TRBD1,few,TRBJ1-1
TGCAGTGCTTATATGAACACTGAAGCTTTCTTT,CSAYMNTEAFF,TRBV20-1,-,-,TRBJ1-1
TGTGCCAGCAGTTTAGCTGCCCGGATTACTAACTATGGCTACACCTTC,CASSLAARITNYGYTF,TRBV12-3/TRBV12-4,-,few,TRBJ1-2
TGTGCCAGCAGCGCACTAGCGGGGGGTCCAGATACGCAGTATTTT,CASSALAGGPDTQYF,TRBV4-2,TRBD2,many,TRBJ2-3
TGTGCCACCAGCAGAGACACAGGGAACTATGGCTACACCTTC,CATSRDTGNYGYTF,TRBV15,-,many,TRBJ1-2
TGCGCCAGCAGCGGGACAGGTTACAATGAGCAGTTCTTC,CASSGTGYNEQFF,TRBV5-1,TRBD1,-,TRBJ2-1
TGTGCCAGCCTTGAGGGATCCGGCTATAATTCACCCCTCCACTTT,CASLEGSGYNSPLHF,TRBV6-2/TRBV6-3,-,many,TRBJ1-6
TGTGCCAGCAGCTTGCAGGGATGGAGCACAGATACGCAGTATTTT,CASSLQGWSTDTQYF,TRBV5-6,-,few,TRBJ2-3
TGCAGTGCTAGAGACGCCGGGACTAGCGGGAGAGAGCAGTTCTTC,CSARDAGTSGREQFF,TRBV20-1,TRBD2,-,TRBJ2-1
TGCAGTGCTAGGACGGGGATAGGATGGTCGGCTTTCTTT,CSARTGIGWSAFF,TRBV20-1,-,many,TRBJ1-1
TGTGCAAGTCGCTTACCCGGCCGGATTTTGTCGTATAGCAATCAGCCCCAGCATTTT,CASRLPGRILSYSNQPQHF,TRBV12-2,-,-,TRBJ1-5
TGTGCCATCAGTGAGTCGAACTGGGGCTATGGCTACACCTTC,CAISESNWGYGYTF,TRBV10-3,-,many,TRBJ1-2
TGTGCCAGCTTGGGGCAGCCGTCGGTCTATGGCTACACCTTC,CASLGQPSVYGYTF,TRBV28,-,many,TRBJ1-2
TGTGCCAGTAGTATGGGAGGGATCTATGGCTACACCTTC,CASSMGGIYGYTF,TRBV19,-,few,TRBJ1-2
TGTGCCTGGAGTGCCGGGACAGGGCCTTACGAGCAGTACTTC,CAWSAGTGPYEQYF,TRBV30,TRBD1,-,TRBJ2-7
TGTGCCAGCACTCGCAGCGCGTACGAGCAGTACTTC,CASTRSAYEQYF,TRBV6-2/TRBV6-3,-,once,TRBJ2-7
TGTGCCAGCAGTGCCCGACAGGGAGTGAAGAACACTGAAGCTTTCTTT,CASSARQGVKNTEAFF,TRBV12-3/TRBV12-4,TRBD1,few,TRBJ1-1
TGTGCCATCCTATCTGATTACCGGACTGAAGCTTTCTTT,CAILSDYRTEAFF,TRBV10-3,-,few,TRBJ1-1
TGTGCCAGCAGAGAGGGCCCGAACAATGAAGCTTTCTTT,CASREGPNNEAFF,TRBV7-9,-,-,TRBJ1-1
TGTGCCAGCAGCTTAATAGTCGGATCACCCCTCCACTTT,CASSLIVGSPLHF,TRBV11-3,-,-,TRBJ1-6
TGTGCCAGCAGCTTGGATCCGAGCAATCAGCCCCAGCATTTT,CASSLDPSNQPQHF,TRBV5-5,-,few,TRBJ1-5
TGTGCCAGCAGCGTATCAGGGTCTAGCGGGAACAATGAGCAGTTCTTC,CASSVSGSSGNNEQFF,TRBV9,TRBD2,few,TRBJ2-1